A selection of T cell receptor beta chains follows, all from one sample in a study of T cell responses to AZD1222 COVID-19 vaccine. TCRdb's table, derived via immunoSEQ multiplex PCR, lists solely in-frame clones and lacks some. In the table there are some 86,000 clones, about nine tenths of which are singletons. Sequences were derived from peripheral blood, sampled 28 days after the second AZD1222 dose. The receptors were sampled from an adult who received the AZD1222 COVID-19 vaccine. Both conserved end residues are part of each CDR3. Fields, in order: CDR3 DNA, CDR3 protein, clone size, V gene, J gene, D gene. A D gene is named only where the DNA matches it firmly. Expanded clones are given a class, and other clones once, few, many or no size at all.

TGCGCCAGCAGCCAAGTCGGGGCGGGCAGGGCGGAGAACTATGGCTACACCTTC,CASSQVGAGRAENYGYTF,.,TRBV4-1,TRBJ1-2,.
TGCGCCAGCAGCCATGACGGTCACTATAATTCACCCCTCCACTTT,CASSHDGHYNSPLHF,.,TRBV4-3,TRBJ1-6,.
TGTGCCAGCAGCTTAGTTTCCTACAATGAGCAGTTCTTC,CASSLVSYNEQFF,.,TRBV7-9,TRBJ2-1,.
TGTGCCAGCAGTGACGGCCCAGCGGGAGACTACAATGAGCAGTTCTTC,CASSDGPAGDYNEQFF,.,TRBV6-4,TRBJ2-1,TRBD2
TGTGCCAGTAGGCCGAACAGGGGAGACACCATATATTTT,CASRPNRGDTIYF,.,TRBV19,TRBJ1-3,TRBD1
TGTGCCAGCAGGCGGGGGGGGTTAAATGAGCAGTTCTTC,CASRRGGLNEQFF,.,TRBV28,TRBJ2-1,TRBD2
TGTGCCAGCAGCGTAGGGCCGGGGGAAGTGGGACTAGCGTCCCCCTACAATGAGCAGTTCTTC,CASSVGPGEVGLASPYNEQFF,.,TRBV9,TRBJ2-1,TRBD2
TGTGCCAGCAGTTACAAACCGGACGGGGATACGCAGTATTTT,CASSYKPDGDTQYF,few,TRBV6-2/TRBV6-3,TRBJ2-3,.
TGTGCCAGCAGTTTATGGGGGCGGGGCTCCTACAATGAGCAGTTCTTC,CASSLWGRGSYNEQFF,.,TRBV28,TRBJ2-1,.
TGTGCCAGCAGCCCCCTAGCAACCTATTACAATGAGCAGTTCTTC,CASSPLATYYNEQFF,.,TRBV11-2,TRBJ2-1,.
TGCAGCGTTGATCCAGGCGGCTACAATGAGCAGTTCTTC,CSVDPGGYNEQFF,.,TRBV29-1,TRBJ2-1,.
TGTGCCAGCACCGGCGGGAGTGGATACAATGAGCAGTTCTTC,CASTGGSGYNEQFF,.,TRBV7-8,TRBJ2-1,TRBD2
TGTGCCAGCAGCCAAGATGCCGCGGGAGTCTCCTACGAGCAGTACTTC,CASSQDAAGVSYEQYF,.,TRBV4-2,TRBJ2-7,TRBD2
TGCGCCAGCAGCGGGCAGGGGTTGGAGACCCAGTACTTC,CASSGQGLETQYF,.,TRBV5-1,TRBJ2-5,.
TGTGCCAGCAGTTATTTGGCGGGAGGTAGCAATGAGCAGTTCTTC,CASSYLAGGSNEQFF,.,TRBV6-2/TRBV6-3,TRBJ2-1,TRBD2
TGTGCCAGTAGTATCGTACAATATAGCAATCAGCCCCAGCATTTT,CASSIVQYSNQPQHF,.,TRBV19,TRBJ1-5,.
TGTGCCAGCAGCCTCGGGGCGGGGGGAGGAGGCTACACCTTC,CASSLGAGGGGYTF,.,TRBV3-1/TRBV3-2,TRBJ1-2,.
TGTGCCCATAGGAGGGGGGGGTTGAACACTGAAGCTTTCTTT,CAHRRGGLNTEAFF,.,TRBV6-5,TRBJ1-1,.
TGCGCCAGCAGCCAAGGATCAGTGCCGGCGCGAGAGACCCAGTACTTC,CASSQGSVPARETQYF,once,TRBV4-1,TRBJ2-5,.
TGTGCCAGCAGTTACCAGCTAGGCCCCTCCTACGAGCAGTACTTC,CASSYQLGPSYEQYF,.,TRBV6-2/TRBV6-3,TRBJ2-7,.
TGTGCCAGCAGCTTGTTATTCCTATCCTACGAGCAGTACTTC,CASSLLFLSYEQYF,.,TRBV5-7,TRBJ2-7,.
TGTGCCAGCAGCTCAGAAGGACTAAATTACTACGAGCAGTACTTC,CASSSEGLNYYEQYF,.,TRBV11-1,TRBJ2-7,.
TGTGCCAGCAGCCGCCTCCAGGGGGGCACTGAAGCTTTCTTT,CASSRLQGGTEAFF,.,TRBV9,TRBJ1-1,TRBD1
TGCGCCAGCAAATCTGCCGGGACTCGGGCTAACTATGGCTACACCTTC,CASKSAGTRANYGYTF,.,TRBV5-1,TRBJ1-2,.
TGTGCCAGCCGAGCGGGAAGGGGTATGGGTGAGCAGTTCTTC,CASRAGRGMGEQFF,.,TRBV28,TRBJ2-1,TRBD2
TGTGCTAGTGGTTTGGTAGTCAGGGGAGGTCACTCCTACAATGAGCAGTTCTTC,CASGLVVRGGHSYNEQFF,.,TRBV12-5,TRBJ2-1,.
TGCGCCAGCAGCCTCGACAGGGGGCGAGAAAAACTGTTTTTT,CASSLDRGREKLFF,.,TRBV4-3,TRBJ1-4,TRBD1
TGTGCCAGCAGTGAAGCGGAGAACCGGCACTACTCCTACAATGAGCAGTTCTTC,CASSEAENRHYSYNEQFF,.,TRBV2,TRBJ2-1,.
TGTGCCAGCAGTGTAGTGGGTAGAGAGACCCAGTACTTC,CASSVVGRETQYF,.,TRBV2,TRBJ2-5,.
TGTGCCAGCAGCCAATACGGGACTAGCTCCTACAATGAGCAGTTCTTC,CASSQYGTSSYNEQFF,.,TRBV14,TRBJ2-1,TRBD2
TGTGCCACAGGCCCCTGGGACACTGAAGCTTTCTTT,CATGPWDTEAFF,.,TRBV6-6,TRBJ1-1,.
TGTGCCAGCAGCTTGGAGGGCAGGGGAGGGTTCGATACGCAGTATTTT,CASSLEGRGGFDTQYF,.,TRBV5-6,TRBJ2-3,.
TGTGCCAGCAGCCAGGGACTAGCGGGAGTGGCCGGGGAGCTGTTTTTT,CASSQGLAGVAGELFF,.,TRBV11-2,TRBJ2-2,TRBD2
TGTGCCAGCAGTCCGGGACAGACCTACGAGCAGTACTTC,CASSPGQTYEQYF,once,TRBV27,TRBJ2-7,TRBD1
TGTGCCAGCTCATCAGCAGGAGGTGGTGATGAAAAACTGTTTTTT,CASSSAGGGDEKLFF,.,TRBV18,TRBJ1-4,.
TGTGCCAGCAGCGCACTGGGGGGGAGAACTAACACCGGGGAGCTGTTTTTT,CASSALGGRTNTGELFF,.,TRBV3-1/TRBV3-2,TRBJ2-2,TRBD2
TGCGCCAGCCGCACCTTAGGGGGCTATGGCTACACCTTC,CASRTLGGYGYTF,.,TRBV4-3,TRBJ1-2,.
TGTGCCAGCAGTTTCGGGGGCTCGGGGGGCGGGGAGCTGTTTTTT,CASSFGGSGGGELFF,.,TRBV6-2/TRBV6-3,TRBJ2-2,.
TGTGCCAGCAGCTTAGTCGGCAGTTCCACAGACACCTTC,CASSLVGSSTDTF,.,TRBV7-8,TRBJ1-2,.
TGTGCCAGCAGCCGACAACAATTCGCGAACACTGAAGCTTTCTTT,CASSRQQFANTEAFF,.,TRBV5-8,TRBJ1-1,.
TGTGCCAGCAGTTCCCGGACCCAGCAGTACTTC,CASSSRTQQYF,.,TRBV12-3/TRBV12-4,TRBJ2-7,.